The present T cell receptor (beta chain) was sequenced within a study of T-cell memory formation after mild COVID-19. About the study: Clustering of TCRs was largely donor specific.

Germline V gene data show CDR1 as SQVTM and CDR2 as ANQGSEA. The V gene lost 4 bases and the J gene lost 7 bases, with 11 bases spanning the gap. CDR3 length equals 12 residues. Study observations and caveats: The study detected some responding clones in pre-infection memory, suggesting cross-reactive memory joined. CD4+ clones that contracted lay mainly in CM and EM; CD8+ ones lay in EMRA.

This clonotype was seen more than once but under ten times. Its antigen is undetermined. TCR alpha and TCR beta cDNA libraries with sample barcodes and UMIs came from 5'RACE using constant-segment primers. TCRdb independently ran MiXCR on the 5' RACE reads; one entry per CDR3 protein. The table records about 110,000 distinct CDR3 sequences, roughly a sixth of them present only once. The sequenced sample consisted of PBMCs or a T cell subset sorted from them (not recorded which). The sequence came from a man younger than 35 who had mild COVID-19 (a few samples of this study predate the infection). Cell type and time point are not known. The chain recombines TRBV29-1 with TRBJ1-3, with D maybe TRBD1 (5 bases). The CDR3 DNA follows: TGCAGCGTTGGAGGGGCCGGGAACACCATATATTTT. Protein: CSVGGAGNTIYF.